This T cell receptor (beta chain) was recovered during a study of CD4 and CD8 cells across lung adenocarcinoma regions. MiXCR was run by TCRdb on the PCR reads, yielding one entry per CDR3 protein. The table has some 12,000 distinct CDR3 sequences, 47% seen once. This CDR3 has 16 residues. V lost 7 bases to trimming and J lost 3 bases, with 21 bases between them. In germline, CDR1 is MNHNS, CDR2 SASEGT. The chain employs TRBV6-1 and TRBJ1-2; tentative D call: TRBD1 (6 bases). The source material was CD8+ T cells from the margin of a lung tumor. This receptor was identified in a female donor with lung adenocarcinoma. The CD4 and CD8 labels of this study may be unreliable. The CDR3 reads CASTLNQGGWYYGYTF. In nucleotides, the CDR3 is TGTGCCAGCACCCTCAACCAAGGGGGTTGGTACTATGGCTACACCTTC.